The next 3 T cell receptor beta chains were all read from a single sample in a study of persistence of HIV-infected CD4 T cells. This was the immunoSEQ version 4 assay in survey mode. Assay used: immunoSEQ multiplex PCR; TCRdb lists only in-frame clones, some missing. The profile shows some 50,000 clones, around 89% of them singletons. Cells were stimulated nonspecifically with anti-CD3/anti-CD28 magnetic beads. Responding CD4+ T cells were sorted by upregulation of both CD40 ligand and CD69. For these receptors, no antigen is known. The sample here was CD4+ T cells sorted from PBMCs after roughly 19-hour stimulation, taken from a patient who received antiretroviral therapy. The receptor set was obtained from an adult woman with HIV who was CMV-seropositive.

The table lists this clone with a few counts. V gene TRBV6-5 combines with J gene TRBJ2-7; TRBD1 aligns across 8 bases. Germline V CDR1 and CDR2: MNHEY, SVGAGI. J gave up 3 bases and V 7 bases, and 11 bases lay outside the gene matches. The CDR3 spans 15 residues. Written as DNA, the CDR3 is TGTGCCAGCAAGGAAATGGAGGGACAGGTCTACGAGCAGTACTTC. Encoded protein: CASKEMEGQVYEQYF.

V usage is TRBV28 and J usage is TRBJ2-7, with D unclear. The CDR3 length is 15 residues. V was clipped by 6 bases and J by 2 bases, with 17 bases between them. Looked up from germline, CDR1 is MDHEN and CDR2 is SYDVKM. This CDR3 reads CASSSASTGAYEQYF. The CDR3 DNA reads TGTGCCAGCAGCTCCGCCTCGACGGGTGCCTACGAGCAGTACTTC.

The gene calls are TRBV7-9 and TRBJ1-2, with a weak D call TRBD1 (6 bases). The germline CDR1 and CDR2 sequences are SEHNR and FQNEAQ (reference sequence). The CDR3 is 16 residues long. V lost 6 bases to trimming and J lost 3 bases, with 20 bases between them. The CDR3 DNA follows: TGTGCCAGCAGTATCCCCGGCGGGGGCATAGACTATGGCTACACCTTC. It specifies CASSIPGGGIDYGYTF.